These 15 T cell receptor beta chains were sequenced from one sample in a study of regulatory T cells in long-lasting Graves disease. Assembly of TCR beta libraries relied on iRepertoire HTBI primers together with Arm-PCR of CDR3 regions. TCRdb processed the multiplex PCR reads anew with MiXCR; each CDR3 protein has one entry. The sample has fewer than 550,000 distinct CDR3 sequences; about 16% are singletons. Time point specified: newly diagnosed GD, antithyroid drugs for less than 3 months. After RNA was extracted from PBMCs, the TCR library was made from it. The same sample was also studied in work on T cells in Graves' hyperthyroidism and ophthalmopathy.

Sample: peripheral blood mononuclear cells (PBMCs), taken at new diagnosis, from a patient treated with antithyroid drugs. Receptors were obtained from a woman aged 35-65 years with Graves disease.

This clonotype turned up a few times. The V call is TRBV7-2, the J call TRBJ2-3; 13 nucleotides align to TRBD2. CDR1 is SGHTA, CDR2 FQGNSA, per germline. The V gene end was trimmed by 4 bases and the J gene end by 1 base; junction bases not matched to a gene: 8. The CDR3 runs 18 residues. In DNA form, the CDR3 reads TGTGCCAGCAGCTCCGGACTAGCGGGGGTACGTGGCACAGATACGCAGTATTTT. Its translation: CASSSGLAGVRGTDTQYF.

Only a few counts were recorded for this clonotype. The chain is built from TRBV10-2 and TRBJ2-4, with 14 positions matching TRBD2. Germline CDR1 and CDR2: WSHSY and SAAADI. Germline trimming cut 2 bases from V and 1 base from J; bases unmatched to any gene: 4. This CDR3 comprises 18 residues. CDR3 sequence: CASSEGRTSGGAKNIQYF. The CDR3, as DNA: TGCGCCAGCAGTGAGGGCAGGACTAGCGGGGGGGCCAAAAACATTCAGTACTTC.

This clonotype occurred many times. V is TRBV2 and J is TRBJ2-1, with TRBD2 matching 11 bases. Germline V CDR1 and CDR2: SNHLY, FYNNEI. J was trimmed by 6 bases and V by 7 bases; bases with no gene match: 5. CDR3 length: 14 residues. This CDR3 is CASKRLAGPNEQFF. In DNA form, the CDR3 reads TGTGCCAGCAAAAGACTAGCGGGGCCCAATGAGCAGTTCTTC.

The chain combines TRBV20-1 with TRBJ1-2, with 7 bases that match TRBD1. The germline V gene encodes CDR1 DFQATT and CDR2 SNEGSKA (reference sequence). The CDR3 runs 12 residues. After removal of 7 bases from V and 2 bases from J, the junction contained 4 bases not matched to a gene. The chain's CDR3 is CSVTTGNYGYTF. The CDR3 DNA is TGCAGTGTTACGACAGGGAACTATGGCTACACCTTC.

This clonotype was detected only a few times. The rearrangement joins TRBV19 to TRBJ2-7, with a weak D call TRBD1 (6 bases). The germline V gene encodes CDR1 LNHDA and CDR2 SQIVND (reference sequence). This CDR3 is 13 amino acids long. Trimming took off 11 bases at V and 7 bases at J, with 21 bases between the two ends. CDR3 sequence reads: CASAGNRVSEQYF. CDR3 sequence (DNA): TGTGCCTCCGCCGGGAACAGGGTATCGGAGCAGTACTTC.

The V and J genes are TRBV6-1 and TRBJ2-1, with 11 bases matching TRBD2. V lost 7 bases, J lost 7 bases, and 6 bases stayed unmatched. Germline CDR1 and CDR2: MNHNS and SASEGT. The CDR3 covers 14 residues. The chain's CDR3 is CASTIAGGGNEQFF. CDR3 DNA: TGTGCCAGCACCATAGCGGGGGGGGGGAATGAGCAGTTCTTC.

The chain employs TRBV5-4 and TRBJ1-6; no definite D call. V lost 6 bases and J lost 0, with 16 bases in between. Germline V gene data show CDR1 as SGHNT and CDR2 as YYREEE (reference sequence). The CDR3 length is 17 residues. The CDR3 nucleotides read TGTGCCAGCACCCCTAGGGCCGATAGCTCCTATAATTCACCCCTCCACTTT. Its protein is CASTPRADSSYNSPLHF.

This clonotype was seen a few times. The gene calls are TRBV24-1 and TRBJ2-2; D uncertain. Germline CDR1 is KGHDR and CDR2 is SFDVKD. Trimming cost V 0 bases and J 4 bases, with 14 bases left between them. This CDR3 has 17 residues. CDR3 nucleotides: TGTGCCACCAGTGATTTGCACAGTCCTACTTCCACCGGGGAGCTGTTTTTT. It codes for CATSDLHSPTSTGELFF.

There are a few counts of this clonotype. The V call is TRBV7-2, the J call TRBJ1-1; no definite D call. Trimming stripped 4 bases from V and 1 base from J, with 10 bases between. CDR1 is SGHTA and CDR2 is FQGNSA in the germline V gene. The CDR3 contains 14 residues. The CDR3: CASSSQNSNTEAFF. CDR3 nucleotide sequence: TGTGCCAGCAGCTCTCAGAATTCGAACACTGAAGCTTTCTTT.

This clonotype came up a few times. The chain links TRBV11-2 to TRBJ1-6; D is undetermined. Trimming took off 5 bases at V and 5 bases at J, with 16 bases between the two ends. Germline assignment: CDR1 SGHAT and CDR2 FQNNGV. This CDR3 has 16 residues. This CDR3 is CASSLNRGGNNSPLHF. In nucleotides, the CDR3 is TGTGCCAGCAGCCTTAATAGAGGCGGCAATAATTCACCCCTCCACTTT.

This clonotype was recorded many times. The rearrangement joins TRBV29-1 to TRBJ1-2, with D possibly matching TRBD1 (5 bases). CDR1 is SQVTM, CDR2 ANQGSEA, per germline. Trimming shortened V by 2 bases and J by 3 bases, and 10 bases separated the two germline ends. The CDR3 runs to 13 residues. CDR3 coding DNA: TGCAGCGTTGAACGTGGACACTACTATGGCTACACCTTC. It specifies CSVERGHYYGYTF.

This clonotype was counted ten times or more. For the CDR3, the DNA is TGCAGCGTTGAAAAAGGGGGCGGCTATGGCTACACCTTC. Protein product: CSVEKGGGYGYTF. The chain is built from TRBV29-1 and TRBJ1-2, with 7 bases aligning to TRBD1. Germline V gives CDR1 SQVTM, CDR2 ANQGSEA. The CDR3 is 13 amino acids. The V gene end was trimmed by 2 bases and the J gene end by 4 bases; junction bases not matched to a gene: 4.

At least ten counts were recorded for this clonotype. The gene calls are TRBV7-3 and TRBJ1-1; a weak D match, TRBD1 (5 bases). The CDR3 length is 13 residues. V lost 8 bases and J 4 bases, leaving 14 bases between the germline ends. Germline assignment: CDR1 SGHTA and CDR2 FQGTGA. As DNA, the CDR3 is TGTGCCAGCCTGGGGGTGACCCTCACTGAAGCTTTCTTT. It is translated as CASLGVTLTEAFF.

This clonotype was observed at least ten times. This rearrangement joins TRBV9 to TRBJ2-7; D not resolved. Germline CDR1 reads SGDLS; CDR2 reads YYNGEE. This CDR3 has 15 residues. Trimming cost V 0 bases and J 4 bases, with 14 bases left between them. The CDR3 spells CASSVEVVPPYEQYF. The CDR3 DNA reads TGTGCCAGCAGCGTAGAGGTGGTACCTCCATACGAGCAGTACTTC.

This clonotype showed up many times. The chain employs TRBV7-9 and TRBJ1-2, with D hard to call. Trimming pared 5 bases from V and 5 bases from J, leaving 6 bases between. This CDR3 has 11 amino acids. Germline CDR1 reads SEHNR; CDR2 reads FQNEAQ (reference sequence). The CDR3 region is CASSPVYGYTF. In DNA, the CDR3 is TGTGCCAGCAGCCCCGTTTATGGCTACACCTTC.